These T cell receptor beta chains were read from a single sample in a study of blood T cell repertoires in COVID-19. Repertoires were generated with immunoSEQ multiplex PCR, while TCRdb's copy carries only in-frame clones and drops some. The repertoire includes roughly 100,000 clones, approximately 80% of them detected once, and 4% to 5.5% sits in the top ten. Material for sequencing was peripheral blood. These receptors all come from a man aged 55 to 70 with acute or convalescent COVID-19. The CDR3 runs from the conserved cysteine through the conserved F or W. The D gene is left open where the match is weak. The size entry is marked missing in some rows and otherwise reads once, few, many or a size class.

>TRBV5-1|TRBD1|NA|TRBJ1-6
CASTLQGLNSPLHF
TGCGCCAGCACCCTACAGGGGTTAAATTCACCCCTCCACTTT
>TRBV19|NA|NA|TRBJ1-1
CASTGIYTEAFF
TGTGCCAGTACCGGGATCTACACTGAAGCTTTCTTT
>TRBV10-3|TRBD1|NA|TRBJ1-1
CAIRDARPGGESFF
TGTGCCATCAGGGACGCGAGACCAGGGGGAGAATCTTTCTTT
>TRBV30|TRBD2|NA|TRBJ2-5
CAWSVTGGGETQYF
TGTGCCTGGAGTGTAACGGGGGGTGGAGAGACCCAGTACTTC
>TRBV27|TRBD2|NA|TRBJ2-5
CASGSSGGRETQYF
TGTGCCAGCGGCAGTTCGGGGGGTAGGGAGACCCAGTACTTC
>TRBV28|NA|NA|TRBJ2-7
CASSTGGGISYEQYF
TGTGCCAGCAGCACAGGGGGGGGGATCTCCTACGAGCAGTACTTC
>TRBV5-4|NA|NA|TRBJ2-1
CASSGGSNEQFF
TGTGCCAGCAGCGGCGGGTCCAATGAGCAGTTCTTC
>TRBV11-3|TRBD1|once|TRBJ1-3
CASSFGTGVGNTIYF
TGTGCCAGCAGCTTCGGGACAGGGGTTGGAAACACCATATATTTT
>TRBV30|NA|NA|TRBJ2-1
CAWKSSSYNEQFF
TGTGCCTGGAAGAGTAGCTCCTACAATGAGCAGTTCTTC
>TRBV7-9|TRBD2|NA|TRBJ2-1
CASSLASGDNEQFF
TGTGCCAGCAGCTTGGCTAGCGGGGACAATGAGCAGTTCTTC
>TRBV5-4|TRBD2|NA|TRBJ2-7
CASSSDPGRHEQYF
TGTGCCAGCAGCTCAGACCCCGGGAGGCACGAGCAGTACTTC
>TRBV20-1|NA|NA|TRBJ2-7
CSPLGDYEQYF
TGCAGTCCGTTAGGAGACTACGAGCAGTACTTC
>TRBV28|NA|NA|TRBJ2-7
CASRNREDSSSYEQYF
TGTGCCAGCAGAAATCGAGAGGATTCGAGCTCCTACGAGCAGTACTTC
>TRBV10-3|TRBD1|NA|TRBJ2-1
CATSGQGYNEQFF
TGTGCCACCTCGGGACAGGGATACAATGAGCAGTTCTTC
>TRBV7-3|TRBD2|few|TRBJ2-3
CASSFGLAGGLTDTQYF
TGTGCCAGCAGCTTTGGACTAGCGGGAGGGCTCACAGATACGCAGTATTTT
>TRBV20-1|NA|NA|TRBJ2-7
CSPNAVYEQYF
TGCAGTCCGAACGCGGTCTACGAGCAGTACTTC
>TRBV5-1|NA|few|TRBJ1-2
CASSEQEPNYGYTF
TGCGCCAGCAGTGAGCAGGAACCTAACTATGGCTACACCTTC
>TRBV5-1|TRBD1|NA|TRBJ1-4
CASSPGQGLGVNEKLFF
TGCGCCAGCAGCCCGGGACAGGGGCTGGGGGTTAATGAAAAACTGTTTTTT
>TRBV27|TRBD2|NA|TRBJ2-7
CASSFRGLAGTYEQYF
TGTGCCAGCAGTTTCCGTGGACTAGCGGGAACCTACGAGCAGTACTTC
>TRBV25-1|TRBD1|NA|TRBJ2-7
CVRDSSYEQYF
TGTGTCCGGGACAGCTCCTACGAGCAGTACTTC
>TRBV12-3/TRBV12-4|TRBD1|NA|TRBJ1-1
CASNRVRGSEAFF
TGTGCCAGCAATCGGGTCAGGGGGAGTGAAGCTTTCTTT